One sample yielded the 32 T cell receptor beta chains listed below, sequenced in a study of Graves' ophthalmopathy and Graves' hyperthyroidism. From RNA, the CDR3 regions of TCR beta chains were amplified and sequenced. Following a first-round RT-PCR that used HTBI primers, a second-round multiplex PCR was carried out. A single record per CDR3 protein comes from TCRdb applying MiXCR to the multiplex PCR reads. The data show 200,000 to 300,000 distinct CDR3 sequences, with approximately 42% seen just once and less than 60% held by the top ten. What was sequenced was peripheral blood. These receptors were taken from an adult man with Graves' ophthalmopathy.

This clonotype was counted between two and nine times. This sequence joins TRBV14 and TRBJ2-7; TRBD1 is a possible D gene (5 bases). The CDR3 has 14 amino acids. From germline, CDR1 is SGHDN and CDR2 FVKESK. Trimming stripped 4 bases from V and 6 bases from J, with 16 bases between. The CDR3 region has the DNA TGTGCCAGCAGCCCAGGGTGGGAATACCGCGAGCAGTACTTC. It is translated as CASSPGWEYREQYF. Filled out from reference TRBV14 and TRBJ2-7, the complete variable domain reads EAGVTQFPSHSVIEKGQTVTLRCDPISGHDNLYWYRRVMGKEIKFLLHFVKESKQDESGMPNNRFLAERTGGTYSTLKVQPAELEDSGVYFCASSPGWEYREQYFGPGTRLTVT.

This CDR3 is CASTGIGQPQHF. The CDR3 nucleotides are TGTGCCAGTACCGGAATCGGCCAGCCCCAGCATTTT. The chain is built from TRBV19 and TRBJ1-5; D unclear. Trimming cost V 7 bases and J 7 bases, with 11 bases left between them. This CDR3 region has 12 residues. Germline-derived CDR1 and CDR2 are LNHDA and SQIVND (reference sequence).

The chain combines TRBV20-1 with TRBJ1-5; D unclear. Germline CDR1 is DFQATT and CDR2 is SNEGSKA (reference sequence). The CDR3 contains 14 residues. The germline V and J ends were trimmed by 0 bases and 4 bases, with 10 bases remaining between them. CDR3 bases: TGCAGTGCTAGAGATGAGGCAGTTAATCAGCCCCAGCATTTT. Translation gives CSARDEAVNQPQHF.

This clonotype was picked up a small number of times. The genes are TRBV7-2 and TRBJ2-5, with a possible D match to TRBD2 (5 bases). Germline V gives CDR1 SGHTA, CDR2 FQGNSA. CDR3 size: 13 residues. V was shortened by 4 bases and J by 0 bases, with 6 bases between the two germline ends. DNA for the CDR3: TGTGCCAGCAGCTCGGGGTACCAAGAGACCCAGTACTTC. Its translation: CASSSGYQETQYF.

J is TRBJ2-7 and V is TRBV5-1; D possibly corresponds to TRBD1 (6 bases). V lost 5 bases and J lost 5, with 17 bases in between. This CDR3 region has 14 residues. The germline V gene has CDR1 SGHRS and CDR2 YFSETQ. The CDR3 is CASRPQGNGNEQYF. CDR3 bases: TGCGCCAGCAGACCCCAGGGGAATGGGAACGAGCAGTACTTC.

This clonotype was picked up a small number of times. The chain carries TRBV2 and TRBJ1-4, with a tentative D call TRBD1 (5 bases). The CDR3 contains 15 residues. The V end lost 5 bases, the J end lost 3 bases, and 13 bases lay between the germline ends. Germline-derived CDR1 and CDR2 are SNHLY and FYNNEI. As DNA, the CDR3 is TGTGCCAGCAGTCCGGTAGGGGCCTCTAATGAAAAACTGTTTTTT. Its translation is CASSPVGASNEKLFF.

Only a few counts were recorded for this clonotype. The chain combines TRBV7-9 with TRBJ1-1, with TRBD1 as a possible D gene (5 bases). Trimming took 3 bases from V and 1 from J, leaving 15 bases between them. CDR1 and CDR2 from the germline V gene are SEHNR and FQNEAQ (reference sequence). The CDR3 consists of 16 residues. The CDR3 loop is CASSLGVVKGNTEAFF. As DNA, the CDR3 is TGTGCCAGCAGCTTGGGGGTTGTTAAGGGGAACACTGAAGCTTTCTTT.

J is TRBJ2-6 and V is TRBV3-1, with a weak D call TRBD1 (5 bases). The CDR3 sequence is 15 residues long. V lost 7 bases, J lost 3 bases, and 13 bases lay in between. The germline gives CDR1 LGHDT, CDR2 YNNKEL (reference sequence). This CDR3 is CASKLQGSGANVLTF. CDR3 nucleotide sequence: TGTGCCAGCAAACTCCAGGGAAGTGGGGCCAACGTCCTGACTTTC. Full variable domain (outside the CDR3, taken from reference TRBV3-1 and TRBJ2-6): DTAVSQTPKYLVTQMGNDKSIKCEQNLGHDTMYWYKQDSKKFLKIMFSYNNKELIINETVPNRFSPKSPDKAHLNLHINSLELGDSAVYFCASKLQGSGANVLTFGAGSRLTVL.

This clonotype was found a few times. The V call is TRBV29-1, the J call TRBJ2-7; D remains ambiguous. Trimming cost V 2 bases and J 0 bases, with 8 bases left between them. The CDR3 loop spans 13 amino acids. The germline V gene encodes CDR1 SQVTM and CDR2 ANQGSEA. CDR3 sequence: CSVEPEASYEQYF. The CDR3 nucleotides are TGCAGCGTTGAACCCGAGGCCTCCTACGAGCAGTACTTC.

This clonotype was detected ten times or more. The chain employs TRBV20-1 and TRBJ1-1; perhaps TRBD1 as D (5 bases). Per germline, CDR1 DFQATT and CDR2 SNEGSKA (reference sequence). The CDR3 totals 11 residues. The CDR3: CSAREGTEAFF. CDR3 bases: TGCAGCGCCCGGGAGGGGACTGAAGCTTTCTTT.

CDR3 coding DNA: TGCGCCAGCAGCCAACAGGGTGGATGGCAGCCCCAGCATTTT. It translates to CASSQQGGWQPQHF. The chain carries TRBV4-1 and TRBJ1-5; D is perhaps TRBD1 (5 bases). Trimming stripped 2 bases from V and 7 bases from J, with 12 bases between. The CDR3 runs 14 residues. From germline, CDR1 is MGHRA and CDR2 YSYEKL.

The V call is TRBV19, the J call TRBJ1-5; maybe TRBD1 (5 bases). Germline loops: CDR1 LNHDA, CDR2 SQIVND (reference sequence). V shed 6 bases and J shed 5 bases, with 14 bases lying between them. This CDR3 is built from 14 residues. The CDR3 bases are TGTGCCAGTAGAATGACAGTGCTCGATCAGCCCCAGCATTTT. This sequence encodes CASRMTVLDQPQHF.

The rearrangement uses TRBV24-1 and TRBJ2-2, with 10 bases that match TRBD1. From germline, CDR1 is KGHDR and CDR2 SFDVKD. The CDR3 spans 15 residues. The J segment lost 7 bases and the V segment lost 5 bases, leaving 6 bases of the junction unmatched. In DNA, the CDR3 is TGTGCCACCAGTGGACAGGGGGCGCGTGGCGGGGAGCTGTTTTTT. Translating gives CATSGQGARGGELFF.

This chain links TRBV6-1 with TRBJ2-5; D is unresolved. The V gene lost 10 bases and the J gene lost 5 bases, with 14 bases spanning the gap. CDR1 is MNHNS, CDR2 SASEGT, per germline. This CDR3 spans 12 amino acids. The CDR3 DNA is TGTGCCACCCCAACCTCGGTCGAGACCCAGTACTTC. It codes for CATPTSVETQYF.

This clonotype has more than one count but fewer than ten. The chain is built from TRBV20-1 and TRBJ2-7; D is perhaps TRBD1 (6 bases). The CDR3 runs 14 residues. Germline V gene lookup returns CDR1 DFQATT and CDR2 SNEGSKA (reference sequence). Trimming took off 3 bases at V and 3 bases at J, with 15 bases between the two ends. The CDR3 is CSASDYRENYEQYF. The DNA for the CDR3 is TGCAGTGCTAGCGACTACAGGGAAAACTACGAGCAGTACTTC.

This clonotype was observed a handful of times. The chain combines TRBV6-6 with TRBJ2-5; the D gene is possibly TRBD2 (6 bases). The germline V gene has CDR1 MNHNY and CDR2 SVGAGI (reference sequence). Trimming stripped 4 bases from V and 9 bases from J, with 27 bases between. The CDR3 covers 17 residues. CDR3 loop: CASSSLIPRGAHFSQYF. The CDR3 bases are TGTGCCAGCAGTTCCCTTATCCCACGCGGGGCGCATTTCTCCCAGTACTTC.

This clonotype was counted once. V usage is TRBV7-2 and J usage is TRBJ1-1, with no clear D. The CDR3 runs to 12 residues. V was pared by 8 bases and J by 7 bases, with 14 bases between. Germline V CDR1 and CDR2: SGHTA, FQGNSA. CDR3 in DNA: TGTGCCAGCTCACCATACTCGCTTGAAGCTTTCTTT. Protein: CASSPYSLEAFF.

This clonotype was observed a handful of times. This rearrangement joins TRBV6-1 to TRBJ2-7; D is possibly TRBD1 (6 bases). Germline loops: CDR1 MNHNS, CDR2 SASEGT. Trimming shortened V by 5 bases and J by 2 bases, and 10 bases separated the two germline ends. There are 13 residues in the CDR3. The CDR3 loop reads CASSRTETYEQYF. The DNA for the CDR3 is TGTGCCAGCAGTAGGACAGAGACCTACGAGCAGTACTTC.

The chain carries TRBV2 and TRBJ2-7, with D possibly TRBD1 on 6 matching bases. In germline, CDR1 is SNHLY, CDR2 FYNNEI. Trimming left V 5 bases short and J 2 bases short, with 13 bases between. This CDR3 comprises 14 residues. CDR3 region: CASSLWTVPYEQYF. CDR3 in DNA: TGTGCCAGCAGTTTATGGACAGTGCCCTACGAGCAGTACTTC.

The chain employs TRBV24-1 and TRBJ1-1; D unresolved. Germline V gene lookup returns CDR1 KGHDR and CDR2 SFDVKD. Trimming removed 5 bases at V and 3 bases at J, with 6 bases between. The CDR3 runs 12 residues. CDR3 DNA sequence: TGTGCCACCAGTGCGAGGGACACTGAAGCTTTCTTT. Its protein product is CATSARDTEAFF.

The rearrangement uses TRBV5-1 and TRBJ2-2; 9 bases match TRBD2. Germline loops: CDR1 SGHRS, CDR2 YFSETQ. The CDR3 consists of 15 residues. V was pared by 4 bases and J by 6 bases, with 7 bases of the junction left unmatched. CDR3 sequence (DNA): TGCGCCAGCAGCCCCCTAGCGGGAAAGGCCGGGGAGCTGTTTTTT. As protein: CASSPLAGKAGELFF.

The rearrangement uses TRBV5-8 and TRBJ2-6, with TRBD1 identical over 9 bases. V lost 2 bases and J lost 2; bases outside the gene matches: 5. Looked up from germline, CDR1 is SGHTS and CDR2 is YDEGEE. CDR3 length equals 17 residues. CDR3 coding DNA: TGTGCCAGCAGCTTTAGGACAGGGGAAACTGGGGCCAACGTCCTGACTTTC. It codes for CASSFRTGETGANVLTF.

CDR3 protein: CASSHGQGPWTGELFF. The DNA of the CDR3 is TGTGCCAGCAGCCATGGACAGGGACCGTGGACCGGGGAGCTGTTTTTT. The genes are TRBV14 and TRBJ2-2; 8 positions match TRBD1. Losses at the gene ends were 3 bases for V and 5 bases for J; bases not matched to a gene: 8. Germline CDR1 is SGHDN and CDR2 is FVKESK. CDR3 length equals 16 residues.

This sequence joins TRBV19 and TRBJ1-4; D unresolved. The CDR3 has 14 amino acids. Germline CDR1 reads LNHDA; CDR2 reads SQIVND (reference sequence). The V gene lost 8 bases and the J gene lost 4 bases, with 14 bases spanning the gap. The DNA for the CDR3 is TGTGCCAGTTCCCGAGGACGGAATAATGAAAAACTGTTTTTT. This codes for CASSRGRNNEKLFF.

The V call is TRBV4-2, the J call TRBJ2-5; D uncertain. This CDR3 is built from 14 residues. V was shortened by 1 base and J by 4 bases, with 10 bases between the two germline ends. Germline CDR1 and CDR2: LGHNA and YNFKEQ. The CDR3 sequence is CASSQGPRSETQYF. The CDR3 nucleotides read TGTGCCAGCAGCCAAGGTCCTAGATCAGAGACCCAGTACTTC.

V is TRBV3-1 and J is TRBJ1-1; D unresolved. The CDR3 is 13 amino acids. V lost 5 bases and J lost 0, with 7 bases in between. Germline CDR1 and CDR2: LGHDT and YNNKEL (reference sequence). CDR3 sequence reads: CASSGAMNTEAFF. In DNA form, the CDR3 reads TGTGCCAGCAGCGGTGCCATGAACACTGAAGCTTTCTTT.

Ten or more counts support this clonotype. The CDR3 here is CASSLGRWAFF. The CDR3 DNA is TGTGCCAGCAGCTTAGGCAGGTGGGCTTTCTTT. The chain uses TRBV7-2 and TRBJ1-1; D unclear. Trimming removed 1 base at V and 11 bases at J, with 8 bases between. Germline-derived CDR1 and CDR2 are SGHTA and FQGNSA. The CDR3 sequence is 11 residues long. Together with reference TRBV7-2 and TRBJ1-1, the CDR3 gives the full variable domain: GAGVSQSPSNKVTEKGKDVELRCDPISGHTALYWYRQSLGQGLEFLIYFQGNSAPDKSGLPSDRFSAERTGGSVSTLTIQRTQQEDSAVYLCASSLGRWAFFGQGTRLTVV.

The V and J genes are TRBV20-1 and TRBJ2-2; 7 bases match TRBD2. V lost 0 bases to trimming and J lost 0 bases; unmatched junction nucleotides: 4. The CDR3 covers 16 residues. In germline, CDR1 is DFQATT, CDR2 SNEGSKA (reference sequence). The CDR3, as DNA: TGCAGTGCTAGAGATAAGCGGGGTACGAACACCGGGGAGCTGTTTTTT. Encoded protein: CSARDKRGTNTGELFF.

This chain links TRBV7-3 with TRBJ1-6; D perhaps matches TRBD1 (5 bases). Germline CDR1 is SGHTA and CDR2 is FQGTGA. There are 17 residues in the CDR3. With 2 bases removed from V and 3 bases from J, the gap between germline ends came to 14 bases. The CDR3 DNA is TGTGCCAGCAGCTTAGAGGGACCGAAAAACTATAATTCACCCCTCCACTTT. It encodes CASSLEGPKNYNSPLHF.

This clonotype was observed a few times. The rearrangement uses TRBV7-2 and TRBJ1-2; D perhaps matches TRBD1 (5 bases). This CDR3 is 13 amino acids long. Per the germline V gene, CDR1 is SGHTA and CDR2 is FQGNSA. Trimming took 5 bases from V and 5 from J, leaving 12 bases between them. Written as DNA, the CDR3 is TGTGCCAGCAGCCCGGCACAGGAGTATGGCTACACCTTC. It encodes CASSPAQEYGYTF. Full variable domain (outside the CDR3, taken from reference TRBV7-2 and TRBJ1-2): GAGVSQSPSNKVTEKGKDVELRCDPISGHTALYWYRQSLGQGLEFLIYFQGNSAPDKSGLPSDRFSAERTGGSVSTLTIQRTQQEDSAVYLCASSPAQEYGYTFGSGTRLTVV.

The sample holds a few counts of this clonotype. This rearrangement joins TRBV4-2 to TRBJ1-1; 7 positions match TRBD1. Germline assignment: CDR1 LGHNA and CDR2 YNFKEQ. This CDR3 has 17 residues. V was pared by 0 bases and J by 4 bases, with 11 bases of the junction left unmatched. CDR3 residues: CASSQEGIGGLGTEAFF. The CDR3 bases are TGTGCCAGCAGCCAAGAAGGGATAGGGGGCCTGGGCACTGAAGCTTTCTTT.

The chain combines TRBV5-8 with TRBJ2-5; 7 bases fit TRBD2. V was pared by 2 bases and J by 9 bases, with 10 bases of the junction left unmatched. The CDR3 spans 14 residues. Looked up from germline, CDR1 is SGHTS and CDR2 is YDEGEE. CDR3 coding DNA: TGTGCCAGCAGCTTTAGACTAGCCGAGAGACCCCAGTACTTC. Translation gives CASSFRLAERPQYF.